A selection of T cell receptor beta chains follows, all from one sample in a study of cytomegalovirus exposure and HLA in healthy donors. Method: immunoSEQ multiplex PCR; TCRdb's copy keeps in-frame clones and lacks some. Its table lists 45,000 to 60,000 clones. Sample: PBMCs. These receptors came from a male donor in good health and CMV-seronegative. CDR3s include the opening cysteine and the closing phenylalanine or tryptophan. A D gene is named only where the DNA matches it firmly.

V gene: TRBV18; D gene: TRBD1; J gene: TRBJ2-7; CDR3 protein: CASSGQDEQYF; CDR3 DNA: TGTGCCAGCTCAGGACAGGACGAGCAGTACTTC
V gene: TRBV5-1; D gene: .; J gene: TRBJ1-3; CDR3 protein: CASSFGQAGNTIYF; CDR3 DNA: TGCGCCAGCAGCTTCGGTCAGGCTGGAAACACCATATATTTT
V gene: TRBV19; D gene: .; J gene: TRBJ1-1; CDR3 protein: CASSIVRGQANTEAFF; CDR3 DNA: TGTGCCAGTAGTATAGTGCGGGGGCAGGCGAACACTGAAGCTTTCTTT
V gene: TRBV6-1; D gene: .; J gene: TRBJ2-2; CDR3 protein: CASILDRLNTGELFF; CDR3 DNA: TGTGCCAGCATCCTAGACAGGCTGAACACCGGGGAGCTGTTTTTT
V gene: TRBV14; D gene: .; J gene: TRBJ1-1; CDR3 protein: CASSQVGVEAFF; CDR3 DNA: TGTGCCAGCAGCCAAGTAGGGGTGGAAGCTTTCTTT
V gene: TRBV15; D gene: TRBD1; J gene: TRBJ1-5; CDR3 protein: CATSWGTGAYNQPQHF; CDR3 DNA: TGTGCCACCAGCTGGGGGACAGGGGCCTACAATCAGCCCCAGCATTTT
V gene: TRBV7-2; D gene: .; J gene: TRBJ1-2; CDR3 protein: CASSSYLVNYGYTF; CDR3 DNA: TGTGCCAGCAGCTCATACCTAGTAAACTATGGCTACACCTTC
V gene: TRBV15; D gene: .; J gene: TRBJ2-7; CDR3 protein: CATSREQGYEQYF; CDR3 DNA: TGTGCCACCAGCAGAGAACAGGGATACGAGCAGTACTTC
V gene: TRBV7-9; D gene: .; J gene: TRBJ1-1; CDR3 protein: CASILGWGGRATEAFF; CDR3 DNA: TGTGCCAGCATCCTCGGGTGGGGGGGAAGGGCCACTGAAGCTTTCTTT
V gene: TRBV30; D gene: .; J gene: TRBJ1-2; CDR3 protein: CAWSVGGNGYTF; CDR3 DNA: TGTGCCTGGAGTGTTGGGGGGAACGGCTACACCTTC
V gene: TRBV9; D gene: .; J gene: TRBJ1-5; CDR3 protein: CASSVEGGSNQPQHF; CDR3 DNA: TGTGCCAGCAGCGTAGAGGGAGGTAGCAATCAGCCCCAGCATTTT
V gene: TRBV11-1; D gene: TRBD1; J gene: TRBJ2-7; CDR3 protein: CASSGTGVSYEQYF; CDR3 DNA: TGTGCCAGCAGCGGGACAGGCGTCTCCTACGAGCAGTACTTC
V gene: TRBV6-6; D gene: .; J gene: TRBJ1-1; CDR3 protein: CASSSDGVGGTEAFF; CDR3 DNA: TGTGCCAGCAGTTCGGATGGGGTCGGAGGAACTGAAGCTTTCTTT
V gene: TRBV18; D gene: TRBD1; J gene: TRBJ1-1; CDR3 protein: CASSPDRRNTEAFF; CDR3 DNA: TGTGCCAGCTCACCGGACAGGAGGAACACTGAAGCTTTCTTT
V gene: TRBV19; D gene: TRBD2; J gene: TRBJ2-3; CDR3 protein: CASKGLAGGTDTQYF; CDR3 DNA: TGTGCCAGTAAGGGACTAGCGGGGGGCACAGATACGCAGTATTTT
V gene: TRBV5-1; D gene: .; J gene: TRBJ1-1; CDR3 protein: CASSLVPGNTEAFF; CDR3 DNA: TGCGCCAGCAGCTTGGTTCCGGGGAACACTGAAGCTTTCTTT
V gene: TRBV13; D gene: .; J gene: TRBJ2-7; CDR3 protein: CASSSDRLPYEQYF; CDR3 DNA: TGTGCCAGCAGCTCCGATCGACTTCCCTACGAGCAGTACTTC
V gene: TRBV30; D gene: TRBD2; J gene: TRBJ2-5; CDR3 protein: CAWRRSGGLQETQYF; CDR3 DNA: TGTGCCTGGAGGCGGAGCGGGGGGTTACAAGAGACCCAGTACTTC
V gene: TRBV19; D gene: .; J gene: TRBJ1-4; CDR3 protein: CASTTWGQSEKLFF; CDR3 DNA: TGTGCCAGTACTACTTGGGGACAATCGGAAAAACTGTTTTTT
V gene: TRBV5-4; D gene: TRBD2; J gene: TRBJ2-7; CDR3 protein: CASSHRLAGASYEQYF; CDR3 DNA: TGTGCCAGCAGCCACCGACTAGCGGGGGCCTCCTACGAGCAGTACTTC
V gene: TRBV29-1; D gene: TRBD2; J gene: TRBJ2-1; CDR3 protein: CSVGLAGEQFF; CDR3 DNA: TGCAGCGTAGGACTAGCGGGGGAGCAGTTCTTC
V gene: TRBV19; D gene: .; J gene: TRBJ1-1; CDR3 protein: CASSISSTDMNTEAFF; CDR3 DNA: TGTGCCAGTAGTATTTCGTCGACAGATATGAACACTGAAGCTTTCTTT
V gene: TRBV5-6; D gene: .; J gene: TRBJ1-2; CDR3 protein: CASSVNSYTF; CDR3 DNA: TGTGCCAGCAGCGTAAATAGCTACACCTTC
V gene: TRBV7-8; D gene: .; J gene: TRBJ2-7; CDR3 protein: CASSLYSGEQYF; CDR3 DNA: TGTGCCAGCAGCTTATATTCGGGGGAACAGTACTTC
V gene: TRBV7-7; D gene: .; J gene: TRBJ2-5; CDR3 protein: CASNLDPGGAGETQYF; CDR3 DNA: TGTGCTAGCAACTTAGATCCAGGGGGTGCGGGGGAGACCCAGTACTTC
V gene: TRBV4-3; D gene: TRBD1; J gene: TRBJ1-6; CDR3 protein: CASSRRQGVLYNSPLHF; CDR3 DNA: TGCGCCAGCAGCCGCCGACAGGGGGTCTTATATAATTCACCCCTCCACTTT
V gene: TRBV25-1; D gene: .; J gene: TRBJ1-2; CDR3 protein: CASSSTQPDYGYTF; CDR3 DNA: TGTGCCAGCTCGTCGACTCAACCGGACTATGGCTACACCTTC
V gene: TRBV5-1; D gene: .; J gene: TRBJ2-7; CDR3 protein: CASSQDRVYEQYF; CDR3 DNA: TGCGCCAGCAGCCAGGACAGAGTCTACGAGCAGTACTTC
V gene: TRBV28; D gene: .; J gene: TRBJ1-2; CDR3 protein: CASSPVGTTNYGYTF; CDR3 DNA: TGTGCCAGCAGTCCCGTGGGGACAACTAACTATGGCTACACCTTC